This is a list of T cell receptor beta chains from one sample in a study of OX40 agonist ivuxolimab in advanced cancers. Some clones are missing from TCRdb's copy, which holds only in-frame ones; the method was immunoSEQ multiplex PCR. The sample yields approximately 70,000 clones, 75% to 95% seen once. This specimen consisted of CD4+ or CD8+ T cells sorted from blood, obtained in a trial of the OX40 agonist ivuxolimab. Receptor source: an adult with an advanced solid tumor such as melanoma, head and neck, liver or kidney cancer. The CDR3 runs from the conserved cysteine through the conserved F or W. Clone size is shown for a subset of rows, as once, few, many or a class of expanded clone.

j_call v_call clone_size cdr3_aa
TRBJ2-3 TRBV27 NA CASSTRTSGSADTQYF
TRBJ1-2 TRBV4-2 NA CASSQGQGTPPGYTF
TRBJ2-7 TRBV5-4 NA CATMDRQSYEQYF
TRBJ2-1 TRBV7-9 NA CASSLSGVAGDDEQFF
TRBJ2-1 TRBV5-5 NA CASSLGDGVWYNEQFF
TRBJ2-1 TRBV2 few CASLRDANEQFF
TRBJ1-1 TRBV7-9 NA CASSLVEGTGTEAFF
TRBJ2-7 TRBV5-1 NA CASSLTSGSYEQYF
TRBJ2-5 TRBV7-3 NA CASSLTGGEETQYF
TRBJ2-1 TRBV7-9 NA CASNRGLAANYNEQFF
TRBJ1-1 TRBV27 NA CASSLADRATEAFF
TRBJ2-2 TRBV28 NA CASIPLYLDRGREGTGELFF
TRBJ1-5 TRBV19 NA CASSIGGEGNQPQHF
TRBJ1-3 TRBV7-2 NA CASSFELSGNTIYF
TRBJ2-7 TRBV19 NA CASRGQGRFLDEQYF
TRBJ2-5 TRBV19 NA CASSLGLAGGVRSETQYF
TRBJ1-2 TRBV19 NA CASRTLGPFYGYTF
TRBJ1-2 TRBV19 NA CASTDLSGGDDGYTF
TRBJ2-3 TRBV7-6 NA CASSLEGTSGAIWDTQYF
TRBJ1-2 TRBV29-1 once CSVGPQNYGYTF
NA TRBV6-1 NA CASSDSEQYF
TRBJ1-5 TRBV2 NA CASSDGNGNQPQHF
TRBJ2-5 TRBV4-1 once CASSQVSPQETQYF
TRBJ1-1 TRBV9 NA CASSVVSSTEAFF
TRBJ2-7 TRBV19 NA CASSNFLGNSYEQYF
TRBJ1-2 TRBV10-3 once CAIRGQVYGYTF
TRBJ1-1 TRBV19 NA CASSIGDGTEAFF
TRBJ2-7 TRBV15 NA CATSRERDTSYEQYF
TRBJ2-2 TRBV9 NA CASSVARTASGELFF
TRBJ1-3 TRBV4-3 NA CASSQTGANSGNTIYF
TRBJ1-3 TRBV7-8 once CASLSYPVSGNTIYF
TRBJ1-2 TRBV5-6 NA CASSLGTGDNYGYTF
TRBJ1-4 TRBV27 NA CASSPTGAEKLFF
TRBJ1-2 TRBV28 once CASSIRQAPYGYTF
TRBJ2-7 TRBV14 NA CASSQGQGFEQYF
TRBJ2-7 TRBV19 NA CASSPAWGAIYEQYF
TRBJ1-2 TRBV29-1 NA CSVDRENYGYTF
TRBJ2-7 TRBV29-1 NA CSVEVGSYEQYF
TRBJ2-5 TRBV11-1 NA CASSPPGSETQYF
TRBJ1-1 TRBV19 NA CASSIDSWTRGLDTEAFF
TRBJ2-1 TRBV5-8 NA CASSLAGTGFYNEQFF
TRBJ1-2 TRBV5-6 NA CASSNLDVPYGYTF
TRBJ1-5 TRBV27 NA CASSSRQGGQPQHF
TRBJ2-7 TRBV20-1 few CSASAFYEQYF
TRBJ2-6 TRBV6-5 NA CASRSGISGANVLTF
TRBJ2-3 TRBV7-9 NA CASSLVFGQANTDTQYF
TRBJ2-2 TRBV27 NA CASSLGLGNTGELFF
TRBJ1-1 TRBV5-6 NA CASSPEGHDTEAFF
TRBJ2-7 TRBV9 NA CASSVGTGDYEQYF
TRBJ1-1 TRBV19 NA CASSWTGGGGTEAFF
TRBJ1-1 TRBV19 NA CASSISRGLNTEAFF
TRBJ2-7 TRBV27 NA CASSLSAGQVAYEQYF
TRBJ1-1 TRBV7-2 NA CASSYPGMNTEAFF
TRBJ2-5 TRBV6-5 NA CASSTGGTGGETQYF